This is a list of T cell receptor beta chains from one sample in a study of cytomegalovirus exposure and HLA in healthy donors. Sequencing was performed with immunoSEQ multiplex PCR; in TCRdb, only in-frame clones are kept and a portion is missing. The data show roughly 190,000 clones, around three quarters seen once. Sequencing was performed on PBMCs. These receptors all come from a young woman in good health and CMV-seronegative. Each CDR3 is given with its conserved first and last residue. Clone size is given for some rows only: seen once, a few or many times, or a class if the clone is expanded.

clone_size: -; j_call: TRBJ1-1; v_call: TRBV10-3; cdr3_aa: CATLYGEGTEAFF
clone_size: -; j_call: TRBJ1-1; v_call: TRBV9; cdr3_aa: CASSITTGTEAFF
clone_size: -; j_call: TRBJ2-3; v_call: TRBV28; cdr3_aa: CASKGLAGGNTDTQYF
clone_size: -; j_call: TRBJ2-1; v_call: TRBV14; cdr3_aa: CASSGTSFYEQFF
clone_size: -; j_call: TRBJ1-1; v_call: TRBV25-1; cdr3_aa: CASSESLGTMNTEAFF
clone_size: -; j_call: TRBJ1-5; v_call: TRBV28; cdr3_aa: CASSIRQGGQPQHF
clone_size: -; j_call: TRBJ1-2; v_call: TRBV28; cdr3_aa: CATLGPDYGYTF
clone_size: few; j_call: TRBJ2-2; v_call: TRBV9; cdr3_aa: CASSPGTSGNTGELFF
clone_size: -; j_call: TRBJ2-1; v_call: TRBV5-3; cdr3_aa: CARTALTRHNEQFF
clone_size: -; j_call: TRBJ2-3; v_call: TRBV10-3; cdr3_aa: CAISETTGGSADTQYF
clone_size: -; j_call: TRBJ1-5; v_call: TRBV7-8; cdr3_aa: CASSLARRDGNQPQHF
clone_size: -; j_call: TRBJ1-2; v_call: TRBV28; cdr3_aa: CASTLETEDGYTF
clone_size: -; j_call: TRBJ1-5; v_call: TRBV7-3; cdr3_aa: CASSSPGQGTTNQPQHF
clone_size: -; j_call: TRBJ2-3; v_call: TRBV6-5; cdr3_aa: CASRRSVRDTDTQYF
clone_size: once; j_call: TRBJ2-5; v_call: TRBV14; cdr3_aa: CASSRYRGETQYF
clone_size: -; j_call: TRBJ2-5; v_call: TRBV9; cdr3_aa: CASSAGGGQETQYF
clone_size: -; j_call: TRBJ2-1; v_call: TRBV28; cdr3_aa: CASTLIGGRAEFF
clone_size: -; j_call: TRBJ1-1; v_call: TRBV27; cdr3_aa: CASSTTGSAEAFF
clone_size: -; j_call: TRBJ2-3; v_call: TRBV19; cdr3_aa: CASSIGQATDTQYF
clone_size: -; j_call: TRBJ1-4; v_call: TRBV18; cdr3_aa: CASSPATTNEKLFF
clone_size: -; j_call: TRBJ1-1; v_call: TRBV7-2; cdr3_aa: CASSPQSGVGTEAFF
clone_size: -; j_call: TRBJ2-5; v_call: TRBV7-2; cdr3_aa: CASANGETQYF
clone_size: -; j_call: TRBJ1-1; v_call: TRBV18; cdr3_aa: CASSPSGYTEAFF
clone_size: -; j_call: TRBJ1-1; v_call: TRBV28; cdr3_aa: CATLKAGPTEAFF
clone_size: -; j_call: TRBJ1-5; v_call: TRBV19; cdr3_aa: CASSGSRSQPQHF
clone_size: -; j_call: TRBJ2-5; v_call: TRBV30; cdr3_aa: CAWRAVQETQYF
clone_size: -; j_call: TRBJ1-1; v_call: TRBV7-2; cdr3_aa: CASSFGGETEAFF
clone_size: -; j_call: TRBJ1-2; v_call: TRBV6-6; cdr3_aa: CASSYKNQGRGYTF
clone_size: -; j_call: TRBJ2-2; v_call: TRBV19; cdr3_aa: CAVSEGAGGAGELFF
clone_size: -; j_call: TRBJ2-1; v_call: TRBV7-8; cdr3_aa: CASSLGLAGGLEQFF
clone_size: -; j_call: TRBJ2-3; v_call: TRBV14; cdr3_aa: CASSPWTGGTDTQYF
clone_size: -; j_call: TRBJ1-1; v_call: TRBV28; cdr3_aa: CASSFLPGQGTNTEAFF
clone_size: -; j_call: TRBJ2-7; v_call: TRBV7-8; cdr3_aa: CASSLVTYEQYF
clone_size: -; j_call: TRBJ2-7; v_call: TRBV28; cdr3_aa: CASSPGVDEQYF
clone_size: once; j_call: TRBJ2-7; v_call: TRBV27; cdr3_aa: CASSLGRGGLYEQYF
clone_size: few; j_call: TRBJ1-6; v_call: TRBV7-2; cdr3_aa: CASSFGGGAGNSPLHF
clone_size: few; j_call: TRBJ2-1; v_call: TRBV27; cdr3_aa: CASSQGTGATNEQFF
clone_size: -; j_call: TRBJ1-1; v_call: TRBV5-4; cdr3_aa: CASSSRDRSRAFF
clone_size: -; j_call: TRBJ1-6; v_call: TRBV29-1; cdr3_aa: CSPMSGGDNSPLHF
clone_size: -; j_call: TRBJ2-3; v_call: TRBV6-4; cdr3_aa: CASSGTPTTDTQYF
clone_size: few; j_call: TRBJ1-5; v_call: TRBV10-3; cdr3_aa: CAISEGQYSNQPQHF
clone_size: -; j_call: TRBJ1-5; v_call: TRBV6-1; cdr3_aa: CASRADRMGNQPQHF
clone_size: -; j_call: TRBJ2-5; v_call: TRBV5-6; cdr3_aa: CASSGSGTYQETQYF
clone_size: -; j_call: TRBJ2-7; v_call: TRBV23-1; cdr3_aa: CASSQSAGQYF
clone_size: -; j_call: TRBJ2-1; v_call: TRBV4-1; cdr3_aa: CASSFRSGGASNEQFF
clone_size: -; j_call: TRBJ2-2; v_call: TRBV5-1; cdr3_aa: CASNYGSNTGELFF
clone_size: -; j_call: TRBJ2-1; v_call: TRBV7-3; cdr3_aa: CASGAGGTINEQFF
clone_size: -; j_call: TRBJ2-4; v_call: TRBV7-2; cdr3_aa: CASSFGLAGDIQYF
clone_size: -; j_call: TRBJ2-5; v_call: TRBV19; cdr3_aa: CASSLPPGSGEETQYF
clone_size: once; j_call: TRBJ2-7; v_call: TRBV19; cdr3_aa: CASSISRGQEQYF
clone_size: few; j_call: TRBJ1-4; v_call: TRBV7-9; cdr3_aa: CASRVTTGVEVEKLFF
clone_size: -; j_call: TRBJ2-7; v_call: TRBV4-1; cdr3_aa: CASSPRDTSYEQYF
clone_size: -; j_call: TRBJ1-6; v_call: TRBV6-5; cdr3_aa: CASSANRGLNSPLHF
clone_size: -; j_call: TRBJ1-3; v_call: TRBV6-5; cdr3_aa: CASSQGAMGGNTIYF